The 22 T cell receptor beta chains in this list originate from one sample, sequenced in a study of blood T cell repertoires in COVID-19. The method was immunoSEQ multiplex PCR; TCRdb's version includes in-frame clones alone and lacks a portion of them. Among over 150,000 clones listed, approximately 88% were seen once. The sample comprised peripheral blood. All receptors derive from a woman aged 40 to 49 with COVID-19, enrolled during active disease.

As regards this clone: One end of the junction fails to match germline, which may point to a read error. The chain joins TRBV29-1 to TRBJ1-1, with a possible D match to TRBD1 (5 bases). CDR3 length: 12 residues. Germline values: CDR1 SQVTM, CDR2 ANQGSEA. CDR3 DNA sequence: TGTGCCACCGTCGGGGGGAGCACTGAAGCTTTCTTT. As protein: CATVGGSTEAFF.

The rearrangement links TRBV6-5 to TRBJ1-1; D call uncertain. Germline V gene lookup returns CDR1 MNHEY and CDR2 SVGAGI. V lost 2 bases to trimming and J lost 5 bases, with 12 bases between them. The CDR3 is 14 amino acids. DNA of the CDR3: TGTGCCAGCAGTTACGAGGTCGCGGTTACTGAAGCTTTCTTT. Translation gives CASSYEVAVTEAFF.

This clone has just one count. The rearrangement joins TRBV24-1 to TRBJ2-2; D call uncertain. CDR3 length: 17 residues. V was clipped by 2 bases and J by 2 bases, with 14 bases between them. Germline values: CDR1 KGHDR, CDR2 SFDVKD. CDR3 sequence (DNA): TGTGCCACCAGTGATTCGGTCCCCGGTCTCAACACCGGGGAGCTGTTTTTT. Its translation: CATSDSVPGLNTGELFF.

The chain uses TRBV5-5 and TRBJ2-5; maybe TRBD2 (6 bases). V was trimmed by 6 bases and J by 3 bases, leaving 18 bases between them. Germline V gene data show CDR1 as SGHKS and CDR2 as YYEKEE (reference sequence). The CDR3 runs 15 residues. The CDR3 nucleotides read TGTGCCAGCACCACTTGGACTATAGCGAAAGAGACCCAGTACTTC. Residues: CASTTWTIAKETQYF.

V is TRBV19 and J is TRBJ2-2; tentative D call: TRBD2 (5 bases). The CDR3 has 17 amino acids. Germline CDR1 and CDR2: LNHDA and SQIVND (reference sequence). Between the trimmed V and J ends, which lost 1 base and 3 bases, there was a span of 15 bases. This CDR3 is CASSIGPTGRYTGELFF. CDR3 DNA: TGTGCCAGTAGTATAGGGCCAACGGGGAGATACACCGGGGAGCTGTTTTTT.

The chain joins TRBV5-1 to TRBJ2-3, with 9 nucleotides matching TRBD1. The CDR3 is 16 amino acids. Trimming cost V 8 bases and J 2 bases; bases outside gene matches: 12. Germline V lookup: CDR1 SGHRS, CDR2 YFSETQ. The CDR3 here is CASALGTGWVTDTQYF. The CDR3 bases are TGCGCCAGTGCGCTTGGGACAGGGTGGGTCACAGATACGCAGTATTTT.

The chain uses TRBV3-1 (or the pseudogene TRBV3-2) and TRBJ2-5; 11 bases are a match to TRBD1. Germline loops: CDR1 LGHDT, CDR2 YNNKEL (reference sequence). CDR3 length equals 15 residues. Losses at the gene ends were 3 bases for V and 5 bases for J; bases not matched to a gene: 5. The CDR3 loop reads CASSQSGTGGETQYF. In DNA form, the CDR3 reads TGTGCCAGCAGCCAGTCCGGGACAGGGGGTGAGACCCAGTACTTC.

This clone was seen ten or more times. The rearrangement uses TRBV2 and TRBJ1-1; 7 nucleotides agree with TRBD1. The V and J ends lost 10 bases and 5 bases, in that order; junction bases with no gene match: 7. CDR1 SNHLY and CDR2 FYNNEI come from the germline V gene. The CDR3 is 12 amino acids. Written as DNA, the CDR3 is TGTGCCATCGATGACAGGGCTACTGAAGCTTTCTTT. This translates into CAIDDRATEAFF.

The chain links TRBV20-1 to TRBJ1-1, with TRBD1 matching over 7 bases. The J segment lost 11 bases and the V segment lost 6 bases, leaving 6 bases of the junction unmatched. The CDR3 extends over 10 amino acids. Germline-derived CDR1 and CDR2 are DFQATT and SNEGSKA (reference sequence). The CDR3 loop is CSAKTGWAFF. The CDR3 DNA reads TGCAGTGCAAAGACAGGGTGGGCTTTCTTT.

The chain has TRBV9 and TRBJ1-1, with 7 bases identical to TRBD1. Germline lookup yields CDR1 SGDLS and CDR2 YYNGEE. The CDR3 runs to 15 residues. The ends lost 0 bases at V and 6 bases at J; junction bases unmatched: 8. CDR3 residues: CASSVGGQGGSEAFF. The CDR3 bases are TGTGCCAGCAGCGTAGGTGGGCAGGGGGGCTCTGAAGCTTTCTTT.

This chain's CDR3 is CASSPDSSFEQYF. CDR3 DNA: TGTGCCAGCTCACCAGATTCCAGTTTCGAGCAGTACTTC. The genes are TRBV18 and TRBJ2-7; D gene ambiguous. Germline CDR1 is KGHSH and CDR2 is LQKENI. This CDR3 has 13 residues. The V end lost 2 bases, the J end lost 6 bases, and 11 bases lay between the germline ends.

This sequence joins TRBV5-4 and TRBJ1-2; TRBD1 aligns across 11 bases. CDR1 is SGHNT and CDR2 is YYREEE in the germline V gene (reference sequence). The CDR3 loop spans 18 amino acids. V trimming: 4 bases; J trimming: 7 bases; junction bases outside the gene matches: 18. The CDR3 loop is CASSTMVGQGEAESGYTF. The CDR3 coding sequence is TGTGCCAGCAGCACGATGGTGGGACAGGGGGAGGCGGAGAGTGGCTACACCTTC. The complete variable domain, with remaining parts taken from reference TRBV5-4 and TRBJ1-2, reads ETGVTQSPTHLIKTRGQQVTLRCSSQSGHNTVSWYQQALGQGPQFIFQYYREEENGRGNFPPRFSGLQFPNYSSELNVNALELDDSALYLCASSTMVGQGEAESGYTFGSGTRLTVV.

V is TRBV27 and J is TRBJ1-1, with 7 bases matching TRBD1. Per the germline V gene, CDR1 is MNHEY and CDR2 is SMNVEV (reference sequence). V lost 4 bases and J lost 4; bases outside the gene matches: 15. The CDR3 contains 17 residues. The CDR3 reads CASSYRGVTLGGTEAFF. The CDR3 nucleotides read TGTGCCAGCAGTTACAGGGGAGTAACCCTCGGAGGCACTGAAGCTTTCTTT.

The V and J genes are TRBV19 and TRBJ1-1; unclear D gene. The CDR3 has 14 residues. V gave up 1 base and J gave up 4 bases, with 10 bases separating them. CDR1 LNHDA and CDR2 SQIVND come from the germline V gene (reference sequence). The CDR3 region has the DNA TGTGCCAGTAGTATAGTTGGGGAGAGCACTGAAGCTTTCTTT. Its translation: CASSIVGESTEAFF. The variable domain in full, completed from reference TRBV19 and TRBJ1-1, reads DGGITQSPKYLFRKEGQNVTLSCEQNLNHDAMYWYRQDPGQGLRLIYYSQIVNDFQKGDIAEGYSVSREKKESFPLTVTSAQKNPTAFYLCASSIVGESTEAFFGQGTRLTVV.

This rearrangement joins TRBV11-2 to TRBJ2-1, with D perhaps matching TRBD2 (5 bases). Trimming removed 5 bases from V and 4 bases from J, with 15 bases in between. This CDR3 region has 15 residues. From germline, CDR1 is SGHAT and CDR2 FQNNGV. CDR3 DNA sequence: TGTGCCAGCAGCCTCGTCGTAAGGACTTACAATGAGCAGTTCTTC. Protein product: CASSLVVRTYNEQFF.

This CDR3 reads CARSVLGPDSLWDEQYF. Written as DNA, the CDR3 is TGTGCCAGAAGCGTACTAGGACCGGATTCTTTGTGGGACGAGCAGTACTTC. The chain has TRBV5-3 and TRBJ2-7; possible D gene TRBD2, 5 bases. TRBV5-3 is marked as an open reading frame, function uncertain. Trimming removed 4 bases from V and 5 bases from J, with 25 bases in between. The CDR3 is 17 residues long.

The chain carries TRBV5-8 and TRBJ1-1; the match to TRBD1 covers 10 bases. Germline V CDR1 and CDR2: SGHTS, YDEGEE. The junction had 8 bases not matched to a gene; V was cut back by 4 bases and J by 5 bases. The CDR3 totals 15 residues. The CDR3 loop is CASSLRTGGKTEAFF. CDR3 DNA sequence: TGTGCCAGCAGCCTACGGACAGGGGGAAAAACTGAAGCTTTCTTT.

The CDR3 coding sequence is TGTGCCAGCAGCTCCAGACAGTTTCACGAGCAGTACTTC. Its protein is CASSSRQFHEQYF. The rearrangement joins TRBV7-9 to TRBJ2-7, with D tentatively TRBD1 (5 bases). Trimming took 4 bases from V and 5 from J, leaving 12 bases between them. CDR3 length equals 13 residues. Germline CDR1 SEHNR, CDR2 FQNEAQ (reference sequence).

CDR3 DNA sequence: TGTGCCACCCAGGCTGGGGCTAGCGGGATGTACGAGCAGTACTTC. Translating gives CATQAGASGMYEQYF. The rearrangement joins TRBV19 to TRBJ2-7, with 9 bases matching TRBD2. This CDR3 contains 15 residues. Germline V gene sequence: CDR1 LNHDA, CDR2 SQIVND (reference sequence). The ends lost 10 bases at V and 4 bases at J; junction bases unmatched: 14.

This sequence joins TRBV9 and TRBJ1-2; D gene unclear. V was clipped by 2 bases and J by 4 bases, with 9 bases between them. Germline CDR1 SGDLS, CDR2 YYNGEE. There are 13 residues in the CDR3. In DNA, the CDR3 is TGTGCCAGCAGCGTTGAAGGACTCTATGGCTACACCTTC. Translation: CASSVEGLYGYTF.

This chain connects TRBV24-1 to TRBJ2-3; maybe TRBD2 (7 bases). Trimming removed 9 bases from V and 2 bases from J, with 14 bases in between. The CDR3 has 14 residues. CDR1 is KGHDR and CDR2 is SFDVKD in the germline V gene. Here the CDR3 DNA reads TGTGCCACCGGGACGGGGGGCTTCACAGATACGCAGTATTTT. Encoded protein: CATGTGGFTDTQYF.

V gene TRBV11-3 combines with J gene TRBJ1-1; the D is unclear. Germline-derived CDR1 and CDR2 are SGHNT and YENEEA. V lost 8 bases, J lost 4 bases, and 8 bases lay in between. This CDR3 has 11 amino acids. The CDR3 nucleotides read TGTGCCAGCTCGAGAGGCACTGAAGCTTTCTTT. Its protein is CASSRGTEAFF.